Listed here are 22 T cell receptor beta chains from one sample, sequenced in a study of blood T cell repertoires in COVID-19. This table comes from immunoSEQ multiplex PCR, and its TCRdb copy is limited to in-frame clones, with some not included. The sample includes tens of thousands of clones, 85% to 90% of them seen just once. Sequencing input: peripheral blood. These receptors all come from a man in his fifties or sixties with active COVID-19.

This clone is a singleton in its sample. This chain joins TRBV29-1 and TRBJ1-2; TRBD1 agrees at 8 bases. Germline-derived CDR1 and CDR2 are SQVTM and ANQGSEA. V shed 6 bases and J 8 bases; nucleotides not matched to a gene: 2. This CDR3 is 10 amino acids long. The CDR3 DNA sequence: TGCAGCGTCAGGGGGCCGGGCTACACCTTC. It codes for CSVRGPGYTF.

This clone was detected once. The CDR3, as DNA: TGTGCCAGCTCAGGGAGCAGCTCCTATAATTCACCCCTCCACTTT. Its protein product is CASSGSSSYNSPLHF. The chain combines TRBV18 with TRBJ1-6; the D is unclear. The CDR3 sequence is 15 residues long. V lost 5 bases to trimming and J lost 0 bases, with 8 bases between them. CDR1 and CDR2 from the germline V gene are KGHSH and LQKENI. Using reference TRBV18 and TRBJ1-6 for the parts outside the CDR3, the full variable domain is NAGVMQNPRHLVRRRGQEARLRCSPMKGHSHVYWYRQLPEEGLKFMVYLQKENIIDESGMPKERFSAEFPKEGPSILRIQQVVRGDSAAYFCASSGSSSYNSPLHFGNGTRLTVT.

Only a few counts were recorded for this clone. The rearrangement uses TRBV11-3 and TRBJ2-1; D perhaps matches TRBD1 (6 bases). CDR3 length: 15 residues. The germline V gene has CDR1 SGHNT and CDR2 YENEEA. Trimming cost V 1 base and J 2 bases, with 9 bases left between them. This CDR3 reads CASSLGGQPYNEQFF. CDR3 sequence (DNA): TGTGCCAGCAGCTTAGGGGGGCAACCCTACAATGAGCAGTTCTTC.

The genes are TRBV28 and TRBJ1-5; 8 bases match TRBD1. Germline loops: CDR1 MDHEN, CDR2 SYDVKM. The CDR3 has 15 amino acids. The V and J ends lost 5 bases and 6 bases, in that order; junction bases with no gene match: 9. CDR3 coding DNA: TGTGCCAGCAGTGGCCTTGGACAGGGTACTCAGCCCCAGCATTTT. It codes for CASSGLGQGTQPQHF.

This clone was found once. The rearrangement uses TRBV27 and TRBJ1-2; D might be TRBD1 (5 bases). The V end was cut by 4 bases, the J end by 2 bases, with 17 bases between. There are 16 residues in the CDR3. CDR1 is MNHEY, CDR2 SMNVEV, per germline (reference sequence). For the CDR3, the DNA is TGTGCCAGCAGTTCTGGCCGGTGGGGCCGGAACTATGGCTACACCTTC. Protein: CASSSGRWGRNYGYTF.

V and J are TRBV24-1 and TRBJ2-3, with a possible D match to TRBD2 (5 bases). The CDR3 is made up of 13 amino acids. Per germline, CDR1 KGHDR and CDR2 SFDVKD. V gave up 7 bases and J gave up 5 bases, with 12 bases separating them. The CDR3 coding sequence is TGTGCCACCAGCGGGATCCCGGGAGATACGCAGTATTTT. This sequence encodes CATSGIPGDTQYF.

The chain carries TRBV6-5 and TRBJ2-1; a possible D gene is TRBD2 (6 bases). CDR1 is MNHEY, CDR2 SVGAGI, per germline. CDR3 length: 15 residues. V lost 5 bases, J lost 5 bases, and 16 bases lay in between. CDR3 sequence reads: CASSPPGRRDNEQFF. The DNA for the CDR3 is TGTGCCAGCAGTCCGCCAGGGAGGAGGGACAATGAGCAGTTCTTC.

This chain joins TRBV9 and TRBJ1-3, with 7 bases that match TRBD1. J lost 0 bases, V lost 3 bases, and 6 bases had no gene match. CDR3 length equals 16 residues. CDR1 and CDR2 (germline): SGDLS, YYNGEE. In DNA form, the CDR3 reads TGTGCCAGCAGCGCAAGGGGACAGCTCTCTGGAAACACCATATATTTT. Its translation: CASSARGQLSGNTIYF.

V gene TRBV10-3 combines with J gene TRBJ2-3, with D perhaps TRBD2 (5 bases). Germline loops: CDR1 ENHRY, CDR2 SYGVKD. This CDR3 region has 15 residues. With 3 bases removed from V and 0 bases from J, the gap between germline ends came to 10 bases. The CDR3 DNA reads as TGTGCCATCAGTGAAAGCGGAACTAGCACAGATACGCAGTATTTT. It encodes CAISESGTSTDTQYF.

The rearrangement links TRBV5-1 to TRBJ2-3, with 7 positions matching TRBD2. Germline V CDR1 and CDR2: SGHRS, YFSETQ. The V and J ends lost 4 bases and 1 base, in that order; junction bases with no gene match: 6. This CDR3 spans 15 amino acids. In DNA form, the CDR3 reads TGCGCCAGCAGCGGAGGACTAGGGGGCACAGATACGCAGTATTTT. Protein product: CASSGGLGGTDTQYF.

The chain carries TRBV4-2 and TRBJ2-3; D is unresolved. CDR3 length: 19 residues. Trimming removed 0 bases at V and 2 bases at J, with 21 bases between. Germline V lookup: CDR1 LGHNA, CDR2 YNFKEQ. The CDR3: CASSQERRRGALLTDTQYF. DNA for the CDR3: TGTGCCAGCAGCCAAGAAAGACGGCGTGGAGCACTTCTCACAGATACGCAGTATTTT.

As DNA, the CDR3 is TGTGCCAGTAGTACTACGAGGACAGCAAATTCACCCCTCCACTTT. Protein sequence: CASSTTRTANSPLHF. The rearrangement links TRBV19 to TRBJ1-6; maybe TRBD1 (6 bases). CDR3 size: 15 residues. Trimming removed 4 bases at V and 7 bases at J, with 14 bases between. Germline V gene data show CDR1 as LNHDA and CDR2 as SQIVND (reference sequence).

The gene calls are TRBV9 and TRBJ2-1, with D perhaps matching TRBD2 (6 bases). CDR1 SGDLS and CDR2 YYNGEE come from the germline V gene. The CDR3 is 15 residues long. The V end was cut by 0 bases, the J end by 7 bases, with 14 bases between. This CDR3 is CASSVVGRRENEQFF. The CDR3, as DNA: TGTGCCAGCAGCGTAGTAGGGAGGCGAGAGAATGAGCAGTTCTTC.

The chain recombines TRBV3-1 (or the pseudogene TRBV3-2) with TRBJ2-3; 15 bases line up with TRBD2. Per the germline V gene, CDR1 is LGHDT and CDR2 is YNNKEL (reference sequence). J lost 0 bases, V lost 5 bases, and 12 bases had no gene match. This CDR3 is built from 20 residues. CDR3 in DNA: TGTGCCAGCAGCGGACGGACTAGCGGGGGGGCTTACTCTAGCACAGATACGCAGTATTTT. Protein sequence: CASSGRTSGGAYSSTDTQYF.

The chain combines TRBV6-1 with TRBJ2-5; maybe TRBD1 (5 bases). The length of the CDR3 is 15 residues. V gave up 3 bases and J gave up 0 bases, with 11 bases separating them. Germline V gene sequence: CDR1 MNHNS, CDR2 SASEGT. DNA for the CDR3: TGTGCCAGCAGTGAGACCCAGACAGACCAAGAGACCCAGTACTTC. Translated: CASSETQTDQETQYF.

The CDR3, as DNA: TGTGCCAGCAGCTTAGCCGGGACAGGGGTCCTCACCGGGGAGCTGTTTTTT. The encoded protein is CASSLAGTGVLTGELFF. This chain connects TRBV7-9 to TRBJ2-2; 10 nucleotides agree with TRBD1. Germline lookup yields CDR1 SEHNR and CDR2 FQNEAQ (reference sequence). The CDR3 has 17 residues. V shed 0 bases, J shed 4 bases, and the junction held 5 bases outside the gene matches. Full variable domain (outside the CDR3, taken from reference TRBV7-9 and TRBJ2-2): DTGVSQNPRHKITKRGQNVTFRCDPISEHNRLYWYRQTLGQGPEFLTYFQNEAQLEKSRLLSDRFSAERPKGSFSTLEIQRTEQGDSAMYLCASSLAGTGVLTGELFFGEGSRLTVL.

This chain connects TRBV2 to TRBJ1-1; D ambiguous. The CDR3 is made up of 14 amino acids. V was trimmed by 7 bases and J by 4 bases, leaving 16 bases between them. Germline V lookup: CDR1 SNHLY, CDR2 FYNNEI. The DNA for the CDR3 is TGTGCCAGCACCCCTAATCAAGTCTCCACTGAAGCTTTCTTT. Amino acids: CASTPNQVSTEAFF.

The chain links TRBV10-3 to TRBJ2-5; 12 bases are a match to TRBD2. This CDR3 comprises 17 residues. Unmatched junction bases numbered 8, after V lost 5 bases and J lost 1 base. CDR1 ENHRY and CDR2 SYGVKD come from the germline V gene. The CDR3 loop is CAISKTSGRLTQETQYF. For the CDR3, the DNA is TGTGCCATCAGTAAGACTAGCGGGAGACTTACCCAAGAGACCCAGTACTTC.

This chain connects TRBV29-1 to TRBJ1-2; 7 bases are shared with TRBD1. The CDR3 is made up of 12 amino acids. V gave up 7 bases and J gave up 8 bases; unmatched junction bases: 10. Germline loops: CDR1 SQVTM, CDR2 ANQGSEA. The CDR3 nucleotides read TGCAGCGCCCTACAGGGGAATAGGGGCTACACCTTC. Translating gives CSALQGNRGYTF.

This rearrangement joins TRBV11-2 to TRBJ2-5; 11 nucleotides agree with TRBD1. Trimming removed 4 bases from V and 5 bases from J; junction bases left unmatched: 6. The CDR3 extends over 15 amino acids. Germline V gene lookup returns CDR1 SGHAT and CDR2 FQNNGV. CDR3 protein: CASSSTDRGRETQYF. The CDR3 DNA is TGTGCCAGCAGCTCTACGGACAGGGGGCGGGAGACCCAGTACTTC.

The CDR3 here is CASSYSGLNEKLFF. The CDR3 DNA reads TGTGCCAGCAGTTACAGTGGACTAAACGAAAAACTGTTTTTT. The rearrangement uses TRBV6-5 and TRBJ1-4; D unresolved. Germline CDR1 and CDR2: MNHEY and SVGAGI. Between the trimmed V and J ends, which lost 2 bases and 8 bases, there was a span of 12 bases. There are 14 residues in the CDR3.

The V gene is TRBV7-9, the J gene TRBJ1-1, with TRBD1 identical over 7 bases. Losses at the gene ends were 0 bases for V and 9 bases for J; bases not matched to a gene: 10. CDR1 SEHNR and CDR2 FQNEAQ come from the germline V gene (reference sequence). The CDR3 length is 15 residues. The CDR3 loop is CASSLAMAGGLKAFF. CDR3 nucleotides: TGTGCCAGCAGCTTAGCGATGGCAGGGGGTTTGAAAGCTTTCTTT. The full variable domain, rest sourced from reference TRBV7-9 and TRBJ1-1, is DTGVSQNPRHKITKRGQNVTFRCDPISEHNRLYWYRQTLGQGPEFLTYFQNEAQLEKSRLLSDRFSAERPKGSFSTLEIQRTEQGDSAMYLCASSLAMAGGLKAFFGQGTRLTVV.